These T cell receptor beta chains were read from a single sample in a study of blood T cell repertoires in COVID-19. The method was immunoSEQ multiplex PCR; TCRdb's version includes in-frame clones alone and lacks a portion of them. The profile shows roughly 200,000 clones, 65% to 85% of them singletons. The sample comprised peripheral blood. The receptors were gathered from a man aged 35-49 years with active or convalescent COVID-19. The CDR3 runs from the conserved cysteine through the conserved F or W. D genes are given only for firm matches. Size is stated for part of the rows, as once, few or many counts, or as a class when the clone is expanded.

size: -
V: TRBV29-1
J: TRBJ2-1
D: -
CDR3: CSVGQGLNEQFF
DNA: TGCAGCGTTGGGCAGGGGTTAAATGAGCAGTTCTTC

size: -
V: TRBV5-6
J: TRBJ2-5
D: TRBD2
CDR3: CASSLGTSGEETQYF
DNA: TGTGCCAGCAGCCTGGGGACTAGCGGAGAAGAGACCCAGTACTTC

size: -
V: TRBV28
J: TRBJ1-2
D: -
CDR3: CASSPIQGTGRGYTF
DNA: TGTGCCAGCAGCCCGATACAGGGCACCGGACGGGGCTACACCTTC

size: once
V: TRBV12-3/TRBV12-4
J: TRBJ1-2
D: -
CDR3: CASSLIDSYGYTF
DNA: TGTGCCAGCAGTTTAATTGACAGTTATGGCTACACCTTC

size: -
V: TRBV7-9
J: TRBJ2-3
D: -
CDR3: CASSWVEEAADTQYF
DNA: TGTGCCAGCAGCTGGGTCGAGGAGGCTGCCGATACGCAGTATTTT

size: -
V: TRBV3-1/TRBV3-2
J: TRBJ1-2
D: TRBD1
CDR3: CASSQGTGTGGIGYTF
DNA: TGTGCCAGCAGCCAAGGCACCGGGACAGGGGGCATAGGCTACACCTTC

size: -
V: TRBV24-1
J: TRBJ1-1
D: -
CDR3: CATSDSTQGVGTEAFF
DNA: TGTGCCACCAGTGATTCCACACAGGGTGTTGGCACTGAAGCTTTCTTT

size: -
V: TRBV19
J: TRBJ1-2
D: -
CDR3: CASSLNQDRSYTF
DNA: TGTGCCAGTAGCCTAAACCAGGACAGAAGCTACACCTTC

size: -
V: TRBV18
J: TRBJ1-2
D: -
CDR3: CASSPSEVNYGYTF
DNA: TGTGCCAGCTCTCCCTCAGAGGTTAACTATGGCTACACCTTC

size: -
V: TRBV5-4
J: TRBJ2-7
D: -
CDR3: CASSFGAGANEQYF
DNA: TGTGCCAGCAGTTTTGGGGCAGGGGCCAACGAGCAGTACTTC

size: -
V: TRBV12-5
J: TRBJ2-3
D: TRBD1
CDR3: CASGLAPGTGMQYF
DNA: TGTGCTAGTGGTTTGGCCCCCGGGACAGGGATGCAGTATTTT

size: -
V: TRBV6-1
J: TRBJ1-1
D: -
CDR3: CASSEQSQYRAEAFF
DNA: TGTGCCAGCAGTGAGCAGTCACAGTACAGGGCCGAAGCTTTCTTT

size: -
V: TRBV30
J: TRBJ1-6
D: -
CDR3: CAWSLSDRNNSPLHF
DNA: TGTGCCTGGAGTCTCTCGGACAGAAATAATTCACCCCTCCACTTT

size: -
V: TRBV24-1
J: TRBJ1-1
D: -
CDR3: CAGNRVSAFF
DNA: TGTGCCGGTAACAGGGTTTCAGCTTTCTTT

size: once
V: TRBV12-3/TRBV12-4
J: TRBJ1-1
D: -
CDR3: CASSSRNTEAFF
DNA: TGTGCCAGCAGTTCCAGGAACACTGAAGCTTTCTTT

size: -
V: TRBV10-2
J: TRBJ1-1
D: -
CDR3: CASSESAGQGTEAFF
DNA: TGCGCCAGCAGTGAGTCGGCAGGGCAGGGCACTGAAGCTTTCTTT

size: -
V: TRBV4-1
J: TRBJ1-1
D: -
CDR3: CASSQDLRGTLLNTEAFF
DNA: TGCGCCAGCAGCCAAGATTTAAGGGGTACTTTGCTGAACACTGAAGCTTTCTTT

size: -
V: TRBV12-3/TRBV12-4
J: TRBJ1-4
D: TRBD1
CDR3: CASRQGDEKLFF
DNA: TGTGCCAGCAGACAGGGGGATGAAAAACTGTTTTTT

size: -
V: TRBV7-2
J: TRBJ2-1
D: -
CDR3: CASSFAPNVLPKTDNEQFF
DNA: TGTGCCAGCAGCTTTGCCCCGAATGTTCTTCCCAAAACAGACAATGAGCAGTTCTTC

size: -
V: TRBV19
J: TRBJ1-3
D: -
CDR3: CASSMDRNTIYF
DNA: TGTGCCAGTAGTATGGACAGAAACACCATATATTTT

size: -
V: TRBV27
J: TRBJ1-6
D: -
CDR3: CASTREVNSPLHF
DNA: TGTGCCAGCACCAGGGAGGTCAATTCACCCCTCCACTTT

size: -
V: TRBV12-5
J: TRBJ1-5
D: -
CDR3: CASALKLVGQPQHF
DNA: TGTGCTAGTGCCTTGAAACTAGTAGGGCAGCCCCAGCATTTT

size: -
V: TRBV10-3
J: TRBJ2-5
D: -
CDR3: CAISQRGQGETQYF
DNA: TGTGCCATCAGCCAAAGGGGTCAGGGAGAGACCCAGTACTTC

size: -
V: TRBV9
J: TRBJ2-7
D: -
CDR3: CASSHGYEQYF
DNA: TGTGCCAGCAGTCACGGGTACGAGCAGTACTTC

size: -
V: TRBV11-3
J: TRBJ2-7
D: TRBD1
CDR3: CASSPRDRPYEQYF
DNA: TGTGCCAGCAGCCCCCGGGACAGACCCTACGAGCAGTACTTC

size: -
V: TRBV6-2/TRBV6-3
J: TRBJ2-7
D: -
CDR3: CASSYSMGQGDSYEQYF
DNA: TGTGCCAGCAGTTATAGTATGGGACAAGGAGACTCCTACGAGCAGTACTTC

size: -
V: TRBV6-2/TRBV6-3
J: TRBJ2-2
D: -
CDR3: CASSSLVATGELFF
DNA: TGTGCCAGCAGTTCCCTAGTGGCCACCGGGGAGCTGTTTTTT

size: -
V: TRBV12-3/TRBV12-4
J: TRBJ1-2
D: TRBD1
CDR3: CASSFSQGAGYTF
DNA: TGTGCCAGCAGTTTTTCCCAGGGGGCAGGCTACACCTTC

size: -
V: TRBV10-3
J: TRBJ2-7
D: TRBD2
CDR3: CAISGGSSGVSYEQYF
DNA: TGTGCCATCAGTGGGGGGAGTAGCGGGGTCTCCTACGAGCAGTACTTC

size: once
V: TRBV19
J: TRBJ1-2
D: -
CDR3: CASSKQGSYGYTF
DNA: TGTGCCAGTAGTAAACAGGGCTCCTATGGCTACACCTTC